This TCR beta chain comes out of a study of PD-1 blockade in classical Hodgkin lymphoma. Background on the study: Nivolumab dosing for patients was 3 mg/kg, administered intravenously every 2 weeks.

Study-wide results and limits: Although disease activity or prior therapy may be involved, causes of the repertoire differences remain undefined. Those achieving complete response showed baseline diversity like newly diagnosed patients.

Each and every patient relapsed after autologous stem cell transplantation, and patients got differing brentuximab vedotin exposure. Turning to this clone: Its cognate antigen is unknown.

Produced via immunoSEQ multiplex PCR; TCRdb's table is partial and in-frame only. The repertoire holds approximately 60,000 clones, approximately 89% seen once, with 12% in the top ten. V was clipped by 3 bases and J by 7 bases; unmatched bases: 10. CDR3 length: 16 amino acids. The germline V gene has CDR1 SGHTA and CDR2 FQGTGA. This receptor was taken from a human donor with classical Hodgkin lymphoma. Sequenced material: peripheral blood mononuclear cells (PBMCs), taken at baseline. The chain uses TRBV7-3 and TRBJ2-1, with 9 positions matching TRBD2. CDR3 in DNA: TGTGCCAGCAGCTTCGACGTTAGCGGGGGAGGGAATGAGCAGTTCTTC. Its protein is CASSFDVSGGGNEQFF.